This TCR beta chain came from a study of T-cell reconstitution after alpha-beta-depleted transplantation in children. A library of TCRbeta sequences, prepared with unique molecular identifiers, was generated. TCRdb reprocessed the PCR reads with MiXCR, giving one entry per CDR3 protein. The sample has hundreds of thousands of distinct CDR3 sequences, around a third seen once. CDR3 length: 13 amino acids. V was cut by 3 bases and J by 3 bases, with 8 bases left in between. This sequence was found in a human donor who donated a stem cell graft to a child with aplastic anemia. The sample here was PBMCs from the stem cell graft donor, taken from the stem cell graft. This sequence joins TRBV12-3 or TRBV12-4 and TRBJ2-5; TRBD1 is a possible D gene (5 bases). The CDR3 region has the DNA TGTGCCAGCAGTTTTGCACAGGAAGAGACCCAGTACTTC. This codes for CASSFAQEETQYF.